This T cell receptor beta chain was captured by sequencing in a study of blood T cell repertoires in COVID-19. For the study at large: Samples representing acute and convalescent COVID-19 were sourced from the United States, Italy and Spain. PBMCs, B-cell-depleted T cells, or T cells provided the cDNA or gDNA that made up the material.

A single count supports this clone. Under the authors' procedure: Estimates of nucleated cell counts were drawn from the amplification of reference gene primers. The assay was immunoSEQ multiplex PCR, and TCRdb's table has in-frame clones only and misses some. V and J calls and clone size are as listed in that table; D and trimming were resolved from the DNA. The table lists about 100,000 clones, roughly 80% of them singletons, with 13% in the top ten. CDR1 is SGHRS, CDR2 YFSETQ, per germline. This CDR3 region has 15 residues. J gave up 2 bases and V 4 bases, and 6 bases lay outside the gene matches. The sequence was collected from a man aged 50 to 60 with active or convalescent COVID-19. The material sequenced was peripheral blood. The rearrangement links TRBV5-1 to TRBJ2-7; 10 bases align to TRBD2. This CDR3 reads CASSLRSGRAYEQYF. CDR3 DNA: TGCGCCAGCAGCCTACGGAGCGGGAGGGCCTACGAGCAGTACTTC.